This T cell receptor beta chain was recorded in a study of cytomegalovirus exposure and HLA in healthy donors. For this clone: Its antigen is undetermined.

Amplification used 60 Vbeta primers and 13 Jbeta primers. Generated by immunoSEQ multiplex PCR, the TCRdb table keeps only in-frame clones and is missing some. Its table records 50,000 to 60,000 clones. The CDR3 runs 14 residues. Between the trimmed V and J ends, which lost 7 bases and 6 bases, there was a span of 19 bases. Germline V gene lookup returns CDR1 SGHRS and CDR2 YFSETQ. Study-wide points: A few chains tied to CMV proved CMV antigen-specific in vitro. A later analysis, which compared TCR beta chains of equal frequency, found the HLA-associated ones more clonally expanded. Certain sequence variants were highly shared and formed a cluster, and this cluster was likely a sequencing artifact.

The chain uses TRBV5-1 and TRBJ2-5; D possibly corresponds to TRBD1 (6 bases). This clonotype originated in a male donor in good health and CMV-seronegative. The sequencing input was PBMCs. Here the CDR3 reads CASSYRVGGQTQYF. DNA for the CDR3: TGCGCCAGCTCATACAGGGTAGGCGGACAGACCCAGTACTTC.